The source of this T cell receptor (beta chain) is a study of cytomegalovirus exposure and HLA in healthy donors. Study information: Findings of an earlier analysis included 110 million or so unique TCR beta sequences from 200 million or so T cells. Study results and limitations: Some segments of the V type, notably TRBV6-2 and TRBV6-3, were excluded as indistinguishable. TCR association rates varied by HLA locus in a later analysis, with DRB1 highest and HLA-C lowest.

For this clone: Its antigen is still unknown.

With 60 Vbeta and 13 Jbeta primers, the PCR was carried out. This table comes from immunoSEQ multiplex PCR, and its TCRdb copy is limited to in-frame clones, with some not included. The sample has around 62,000 clones; more than 70% are singletons. This CDR3 has 14 residues. V was trimmed by 1 base and J by 0 bases, leaving 6 bases between them. CDR1 and CDR2 from the germline V gene are SEHNR and FQNEAQ (reference sequence). Specimen: PBMCs. The receptor's source is a man aged 40-49 years in good health and CMV-seronegative. The chain combines TRBV7-9 with TRBJ1-1; D not certain. CDR3 protein: CASSLVSMNTEAFF. The CDR3 nucleotides are TGTGCCAGCAGCTTAGTGAGCATGAACACTGAAGCTTTCTTT.